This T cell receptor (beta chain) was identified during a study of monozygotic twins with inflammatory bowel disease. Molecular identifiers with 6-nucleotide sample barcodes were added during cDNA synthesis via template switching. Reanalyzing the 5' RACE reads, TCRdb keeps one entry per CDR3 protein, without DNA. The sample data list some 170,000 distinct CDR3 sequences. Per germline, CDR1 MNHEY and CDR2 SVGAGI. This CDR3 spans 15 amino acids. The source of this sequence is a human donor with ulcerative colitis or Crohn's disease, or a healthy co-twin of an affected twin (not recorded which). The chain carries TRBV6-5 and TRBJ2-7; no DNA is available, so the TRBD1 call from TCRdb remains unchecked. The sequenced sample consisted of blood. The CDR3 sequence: CASSYSIWGSYEQYF.